The clone carrying this T cell receptor (beta chain) was observed a handful of times. Authors' processing steps: Amplifying reference gene primers gave estimates of nucleated cell counts. The table came from immunoSEQ multiplex PCR; TCRdb's copy has only in-frame clones and leaves some out. D and trimming were read from the DNA, whereas the V and J calls and clone size are those reported in that table. The repertoire consists of about 92,000 clones, with roughly 89% occurring once and the leading ten covering roughly 18%. The CDR3 loop spans 13 amino acids. The V gene's germline CDR1 is SGHAT and CDR2 FQNNGV. Trimming cost V 6 bases and J 4 bases; bases outside gene matches: 2. The sample originates from a study of blood T cell repertoires in COVID-19. Overall study context: Whether acute or convalescent, the COVID-19 samples came from the United States, Italy and Spain. The cDNA or gDNA used as material had been derived from T cells, B-cell-depleted T cells, or PBMCs.

Those enrolled in Seattle joined during active infection and were followed longitudinally afterward. V gene TRBV11-2 combines with J gene TRBJ1-1, with 10 bases matching TRBD1. This receptor was identified in a woman aged 55-70 years with COVID-19, enrolled during active disease. The specimen sequenced was peripheral blood. This CDR3 is CASRRTGGTEAFF. CDR3 DNA sequence: TGTGCCAGCAGAAGGACAGGGGGCACTGAAGCTTTCTTT.